This TCR beta chain was recovered during a study of STAT5B mutations in CD4+ large granular lymphocyte leukemia. Looking at the study overall: The CDR3 'QG' motif was associated with a particular HLA allele among healthy donors. General study results and limits: Main leukemic clonotypes were patient-specific, but approximately 27% appeared at low frequency elsewhere.

Study processing details: Productive clonotypes were detectable down to 2.59 x 10-5 frequency. Generated by immunoSEQ multiplex PCR, the TCRdb table keeps only in-frame clones and is missing some. D and trimming were read from the DNA, whereas the V and J calls and clone size are those reported in that table. Of about 36,000 clones in the sample, around three quarters were seen once. The V gene end was trimmed by 5 bases and the J gene end by 4 bases; junction bases not matched to a gene: 8. The CDR3 runs to 15 residues. Looked up from germline, CDR1 is MNHEY and CDR2 is SMNVEV (reference sequence). In regard to this clone: The antigen remains undetermined.

The TCR sequence derives from a human donor in good health. The rearrangement uses TRBV27 and TRBJ1-2; TRBD1 agrees at 9 bases. The sample taken for sequencing was CD4+ T cells from blood buffy coats. This CDR3 is CASSQQGARGYGYTF. CDR3 DNA: TGTGCCAGCAGTCAACAGGGGGCGCGGGGCTATGGCTACACCTTC.